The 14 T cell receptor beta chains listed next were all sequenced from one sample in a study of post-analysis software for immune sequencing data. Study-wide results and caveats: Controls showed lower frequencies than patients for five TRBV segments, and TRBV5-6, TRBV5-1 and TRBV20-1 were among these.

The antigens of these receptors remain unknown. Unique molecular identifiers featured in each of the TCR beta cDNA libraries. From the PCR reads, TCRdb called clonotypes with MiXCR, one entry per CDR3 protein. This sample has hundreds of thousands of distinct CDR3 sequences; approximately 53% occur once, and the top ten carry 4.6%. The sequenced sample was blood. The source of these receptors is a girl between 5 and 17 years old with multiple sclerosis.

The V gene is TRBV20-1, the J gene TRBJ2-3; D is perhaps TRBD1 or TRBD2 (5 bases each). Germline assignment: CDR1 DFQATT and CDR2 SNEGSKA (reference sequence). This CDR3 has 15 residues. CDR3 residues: CSPGRRSTSTDTQYF. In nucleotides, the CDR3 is TGCAGCCCGGGACGGAGATCCACTAGCACAGATACGCAGTATTTT.

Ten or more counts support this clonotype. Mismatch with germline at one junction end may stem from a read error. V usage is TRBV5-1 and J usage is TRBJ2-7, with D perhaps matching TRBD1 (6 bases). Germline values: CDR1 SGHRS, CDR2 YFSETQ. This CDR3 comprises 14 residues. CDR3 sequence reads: CASSLGTLSYEQYF. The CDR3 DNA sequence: TGTGCCAGCAGTTTAGGGACACTCTCCTACGAGCAGTACTTC. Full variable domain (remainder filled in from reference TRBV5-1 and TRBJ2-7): KAGVTQTPRYLIKTRGQQVTLSCSPISGHRSVSWYQQTPGQGLQFLFEYFSETQRNKGNFPGRFSGRQFSNSRSEMNVSTLELGDSALYLCASSLGTLSYEQYFGPGTRLTVT.

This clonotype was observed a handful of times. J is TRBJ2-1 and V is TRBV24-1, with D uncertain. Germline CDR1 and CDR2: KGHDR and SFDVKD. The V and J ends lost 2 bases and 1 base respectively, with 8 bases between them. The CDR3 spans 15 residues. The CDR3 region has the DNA TGTGCCACCAGTGATTCTAGACGGTCCTACAATGAGCAGTTCTTC. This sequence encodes CATSDSRRSYNEQFF.

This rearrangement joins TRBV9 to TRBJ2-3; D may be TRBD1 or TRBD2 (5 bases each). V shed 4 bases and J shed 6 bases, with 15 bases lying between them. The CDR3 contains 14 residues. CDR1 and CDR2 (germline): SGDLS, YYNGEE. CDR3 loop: CASSYGTLKDTQYF. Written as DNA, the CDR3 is TGTGCCAGCAGCTACGGGACCCTCAAGGATACGCAGTATTTT.

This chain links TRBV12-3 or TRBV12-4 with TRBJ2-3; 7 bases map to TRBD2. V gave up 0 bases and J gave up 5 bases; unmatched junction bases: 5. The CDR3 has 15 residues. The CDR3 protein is CASSLAGGNIDTQYF. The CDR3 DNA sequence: TGTGCCAGCAGTTTAGCGGGGGGGAATATAGATACGCAGTATTTT.

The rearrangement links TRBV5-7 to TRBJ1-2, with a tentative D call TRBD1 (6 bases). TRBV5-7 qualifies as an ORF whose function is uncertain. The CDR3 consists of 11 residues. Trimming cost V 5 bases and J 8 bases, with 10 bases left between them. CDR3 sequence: CASRRGQGYTF. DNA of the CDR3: TGTGCCAGCAGACGGGGACAAGGCTACACCTTC.

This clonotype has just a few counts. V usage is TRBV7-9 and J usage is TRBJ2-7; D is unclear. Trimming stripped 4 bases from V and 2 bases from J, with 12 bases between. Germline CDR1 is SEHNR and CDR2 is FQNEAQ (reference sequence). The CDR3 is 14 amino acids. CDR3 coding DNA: TGTGCCAGCAGCTATAACCCGGGTGCCTACGAGCAGTACTTC. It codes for CASSYNPGAYEQYF.

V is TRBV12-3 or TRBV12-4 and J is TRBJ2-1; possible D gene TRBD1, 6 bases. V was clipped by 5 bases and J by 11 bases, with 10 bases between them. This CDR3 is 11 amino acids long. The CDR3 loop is CASSPQGKQFF. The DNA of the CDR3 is TGTGCCAGCAGTCCCCAGGGGAAGCAGTTCTTC.

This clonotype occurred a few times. CDR3 in DNA: TGTGCCAGCAGCTCGCAAGTGGGGAACACTGAAGCTTTCTTT. Translating gives CASSSQVGNTEAFF. This chain links TRBV7-2 with TRBJ1-1; D is unresolved. Germline CDR1 is SGHTA and CDR2 is FQGNSA. V lost 4 bases and J 1 base, leaving 10 bases between the germline ends. This CDR3 has 14 residues.

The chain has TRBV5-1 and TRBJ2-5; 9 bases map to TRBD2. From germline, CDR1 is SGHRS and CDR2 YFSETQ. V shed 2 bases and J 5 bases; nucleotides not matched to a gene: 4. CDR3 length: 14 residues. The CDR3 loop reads CASSFPSGMETQYF. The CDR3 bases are TGCGCCAGCAGCTTTCCTAGCGGGATGGAGACCCAGTACTTC.

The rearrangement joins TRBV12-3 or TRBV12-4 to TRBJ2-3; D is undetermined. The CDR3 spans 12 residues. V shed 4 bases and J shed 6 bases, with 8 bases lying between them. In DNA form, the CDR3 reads TGTGCCAGCAGTTCTGTTGTGGATACGCAGTATTTT. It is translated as CASSSVVDTQYF.

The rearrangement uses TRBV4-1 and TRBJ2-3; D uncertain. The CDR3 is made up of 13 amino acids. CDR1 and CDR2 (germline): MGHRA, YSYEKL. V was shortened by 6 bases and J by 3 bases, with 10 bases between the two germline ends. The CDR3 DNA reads TGCGCCAGCAGGGAACTGGGAACAGATACGCAGTATTTT. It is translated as CASRELGTDTQYF.

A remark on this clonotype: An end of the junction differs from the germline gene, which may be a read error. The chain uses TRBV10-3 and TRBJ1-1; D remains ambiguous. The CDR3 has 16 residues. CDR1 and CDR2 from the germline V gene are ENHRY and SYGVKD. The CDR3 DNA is TGTGCCGTCAGTGACCCATCACCCCAGTTGAACACTGAAGCTTTCTTT. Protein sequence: CAVSDPSPQLNTEAFF.

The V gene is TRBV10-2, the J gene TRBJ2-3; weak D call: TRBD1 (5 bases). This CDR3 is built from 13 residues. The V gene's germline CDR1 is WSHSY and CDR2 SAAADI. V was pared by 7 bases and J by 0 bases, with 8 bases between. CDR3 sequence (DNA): TGCGCCAGCACTCGACAGAGCACAGATACGCAGTATTTT. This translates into CASTRQSTDTQYF.